What follows describes a single T cell receptor (beta chain). What it binds is unknown. The CDR3 has 17 residues. Trimming pared 0 bases from V and 1 base from J, leaving 15 bases between. Germline CDR1 SGHAT, CDR2 FQDESV (reference sequence). Profiling relied on immunoSEQ multiplex PCR, and the TCRdb table lists in-frame clones only, not all of them. Among tens of thousands of clones, approximately 86% were seen once, and the ten largest hold 29%. This specimen belongs to a study of OX40 agonist ivuxolimab in advanced cancers. Study findings and constraints: Averaging showed that CD8+ T cells had more expanded clones than CD4+ did. Near-lowest levels of clonal expansion characterized partial responders at 0.1-3.0 mg/kg. Certain nonresponders likewise exhibited a low normalized T-cell clonal expansion. At doses 0.1 to 3.0 mg/kg, CD4+ and CD8+ clones expanded.

This material consisted of CD4+ or CD8+ T cells sorted from blood, taken in a trial of the OX40 agonist ivuxolimab. The rearrangement links TRBV11-1 to TRBJ1-1; D is uncertain. This clonotype originated in an adult with an advanced solid tumor such as melanoma, head and neck, liver or kidney cancer. CDR3 region: CASSLALTIWGNTEAFF. The CDR3 DNA reads TGTGCCAGCAGCTTAGCGCTTACGATTTGGGGGAACACTGAAGCTTTCTTT.